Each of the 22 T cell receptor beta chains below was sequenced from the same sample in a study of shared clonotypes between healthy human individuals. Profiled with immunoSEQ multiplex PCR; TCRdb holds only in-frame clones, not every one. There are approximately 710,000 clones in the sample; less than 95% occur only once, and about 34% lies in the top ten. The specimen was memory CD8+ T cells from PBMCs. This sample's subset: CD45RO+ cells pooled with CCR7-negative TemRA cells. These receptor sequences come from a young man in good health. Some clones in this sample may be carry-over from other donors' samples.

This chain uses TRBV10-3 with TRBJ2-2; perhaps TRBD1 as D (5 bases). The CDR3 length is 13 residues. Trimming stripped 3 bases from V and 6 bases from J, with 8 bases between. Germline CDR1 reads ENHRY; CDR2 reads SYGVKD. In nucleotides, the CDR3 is TGTGCCATCAGTGAAAGGGGCCCCGGGGAGCTGTTTTTT. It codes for CAISERGPGELFF.

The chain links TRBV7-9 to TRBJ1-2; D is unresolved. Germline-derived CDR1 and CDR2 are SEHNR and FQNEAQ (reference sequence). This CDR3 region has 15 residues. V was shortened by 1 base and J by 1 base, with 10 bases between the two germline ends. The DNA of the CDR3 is TGTGCCAGCAGCTTAGGCACAGCGAATAACTATGGCTACACCTTC. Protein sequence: CASSLGTANNYGYTF.

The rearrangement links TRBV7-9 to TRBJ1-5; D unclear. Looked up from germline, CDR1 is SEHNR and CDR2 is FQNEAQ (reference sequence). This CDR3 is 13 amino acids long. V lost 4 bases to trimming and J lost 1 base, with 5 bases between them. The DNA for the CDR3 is TGTGCCAGCAGCTCGTACAGCAATCAGCCCCAGCATTTT. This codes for CASSSYSNQPQHF.

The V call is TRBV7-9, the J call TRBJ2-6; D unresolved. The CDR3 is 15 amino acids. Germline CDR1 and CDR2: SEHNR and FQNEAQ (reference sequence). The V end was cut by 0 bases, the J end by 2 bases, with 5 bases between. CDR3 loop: CASSLAGTGANVLTF. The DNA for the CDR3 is TGTGCCAGCAGCTTAGCAGGCACTGGGGCCAACGTCCTGACTTTC.

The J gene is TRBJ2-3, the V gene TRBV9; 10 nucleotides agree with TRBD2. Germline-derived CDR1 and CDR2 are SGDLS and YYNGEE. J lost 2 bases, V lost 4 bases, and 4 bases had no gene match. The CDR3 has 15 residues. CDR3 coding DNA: TGTGCCAGCAGCATCGGACTAGCGGCCACAGATACGCAGTATTTT. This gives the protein CASSIGLAATDTQYF.

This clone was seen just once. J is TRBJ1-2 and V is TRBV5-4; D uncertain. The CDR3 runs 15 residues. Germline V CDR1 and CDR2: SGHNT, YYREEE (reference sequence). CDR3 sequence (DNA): TGTGCTTCCAGTGGTTCCTCCGACGGACACTATGGCTACACCTTC. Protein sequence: CASSGSSDGHYGYTF.

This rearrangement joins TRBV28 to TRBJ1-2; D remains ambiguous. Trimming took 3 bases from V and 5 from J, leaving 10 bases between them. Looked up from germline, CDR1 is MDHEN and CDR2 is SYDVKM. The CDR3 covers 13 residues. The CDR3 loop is CASSLESMYGYTF. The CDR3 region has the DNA TGTGCCAGCAGTTTGGAAAGTATGTATGGCTACACCTTC.

CDR3 in DNA: TGTGCCAGCACCACCGGGACAGCCTACACTGAAGCTTTCTTT. It specifies CASTTGTAYTEAFF. The chain links TRBV28 to TRBJ1-1, with 7 bases fitting TRBD1. V dropped 7 bases and J dropped 3; count of bases not matched to a gene: 8. The CDR3 has 14 amino acids. Germline V gives CDR1 MDHEN, CDR2 SYDVKM.

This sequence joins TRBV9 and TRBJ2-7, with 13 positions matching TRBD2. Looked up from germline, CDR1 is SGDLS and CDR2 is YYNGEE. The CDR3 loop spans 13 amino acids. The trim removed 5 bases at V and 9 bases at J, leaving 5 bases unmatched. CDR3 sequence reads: CASSPGLAGLQYF. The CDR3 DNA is TGTGCCAGCAGTCCGGGACTAGCGGGATTGCAGTACTTC.

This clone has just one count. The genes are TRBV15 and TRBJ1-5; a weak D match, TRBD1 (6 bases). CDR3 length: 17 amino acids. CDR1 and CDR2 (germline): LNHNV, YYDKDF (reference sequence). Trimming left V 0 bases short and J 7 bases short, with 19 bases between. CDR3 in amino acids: CATSRDHGAQGRQPQHF. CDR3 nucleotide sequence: TGTGCCACCAGCAGAGATCATGGGGCCCAGGGGAGGCAGCCCCAGCATTTT.

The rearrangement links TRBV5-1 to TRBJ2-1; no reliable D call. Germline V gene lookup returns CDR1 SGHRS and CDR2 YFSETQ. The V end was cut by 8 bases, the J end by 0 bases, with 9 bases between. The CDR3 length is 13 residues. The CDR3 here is CASHLPSYNEQFF. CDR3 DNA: TGCGCCAGTCACCTGCCCTCCTACAATGAGCAGTTCTTC.

The CDR3 loop reads CASSQDSFRGLRGSGELFF. The CDR3 DNA reads as TGCGCCAGCAGCCAAGATTCCTTCCGAGGCCTCAGGGGAAGCGGGGAGCTGTTTTTT. The V gene is TRBV4-3, the J gene TRBJ2-2; D perhaps matches TRBD1 (6 bases). Trimming shortened V by 0 bases and J by 7 bases, and 24 bases separated the two germline ends. This CDR3 has 19 residues. Per germline, CDR1 LGHNA and CDR2 YSLEER.

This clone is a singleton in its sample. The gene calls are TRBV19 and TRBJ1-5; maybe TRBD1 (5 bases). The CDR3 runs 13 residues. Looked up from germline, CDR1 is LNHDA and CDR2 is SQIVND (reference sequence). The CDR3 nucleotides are TGTGCGGGGGGAAAGGGGCGGAATCAGCCCCAGCATTTT. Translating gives CAGGKGRNQPQHF.

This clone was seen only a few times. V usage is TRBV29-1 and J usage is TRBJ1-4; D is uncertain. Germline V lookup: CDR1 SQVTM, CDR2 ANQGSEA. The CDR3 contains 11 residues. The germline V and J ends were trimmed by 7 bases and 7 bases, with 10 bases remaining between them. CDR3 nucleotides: TGCAGCGCAAGAAGCGGTGAAAAACTGTTTTTT. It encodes CSARSGEKLFF.

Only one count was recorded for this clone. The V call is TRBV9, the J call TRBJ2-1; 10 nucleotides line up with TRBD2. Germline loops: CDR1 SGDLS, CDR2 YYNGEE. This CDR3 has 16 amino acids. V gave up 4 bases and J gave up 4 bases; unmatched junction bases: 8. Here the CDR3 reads CASSPRAGGLYNEQFF. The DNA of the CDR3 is TGTGCCAGCAGCCCTCGAGCGGGAGGGTTATACAATGAGCAGTTCTTC.

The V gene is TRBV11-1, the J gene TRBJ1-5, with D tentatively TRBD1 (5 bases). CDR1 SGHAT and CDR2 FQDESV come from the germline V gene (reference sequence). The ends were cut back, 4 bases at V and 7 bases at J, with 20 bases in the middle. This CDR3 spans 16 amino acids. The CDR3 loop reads CASSSKGPTLGQPQHF. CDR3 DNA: TGTGCCAGCAGCTCCAAGGGACCTACCCTGGGACAGCCCCAGCATTTT. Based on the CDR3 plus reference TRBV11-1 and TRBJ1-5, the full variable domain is EAEVAQSPRYKITEKSQAVAFWCDPISGHATLYWYRQILGQGPELLVQFQDESVVDDSQLPKDRFSAERLKGVDSTLKIQPAELGDSAMYLCASSSKGPTLGQPQHFGDGTRLSIL.

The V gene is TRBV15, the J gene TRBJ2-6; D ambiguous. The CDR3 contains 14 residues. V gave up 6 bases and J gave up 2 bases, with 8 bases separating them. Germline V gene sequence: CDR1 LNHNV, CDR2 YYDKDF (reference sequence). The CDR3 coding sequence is TGTGCCACCAGACCCGGGCCTGGGGCCAACGTCCTGACTTTC. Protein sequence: CATRPGPGANVLTF.

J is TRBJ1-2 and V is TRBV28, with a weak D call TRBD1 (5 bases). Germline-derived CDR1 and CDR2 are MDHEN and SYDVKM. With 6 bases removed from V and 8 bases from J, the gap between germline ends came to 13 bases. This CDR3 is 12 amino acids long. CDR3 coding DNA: TGTGCCAGCAGGGGGGTCTTGGCGGGCTACACCTTC. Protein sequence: CASRGVLAGYTF.

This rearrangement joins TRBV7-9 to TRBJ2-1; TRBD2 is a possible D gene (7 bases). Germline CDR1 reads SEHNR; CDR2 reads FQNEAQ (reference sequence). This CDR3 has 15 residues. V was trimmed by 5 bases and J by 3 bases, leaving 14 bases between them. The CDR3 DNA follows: TGTGCCAGCAGCCCAGCGGGACACCGCTACAATGAGCAGTTCTTC. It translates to CASSPAGHRYNEQFF.

This CDR3 is CASSLETGVRQPQHF. The CDR3 region has the DNA TGTGCCAGCAGTTTGGAGACAGGGGTCCGGCAGCCCCAGCATTTT. The V and J genes are TRBV28 and TRBJ1-5; 8 nucleotides align to TRBD1. This CDR3 has 15 residues. Germline trimming cut 3 bases from V and 7 bases from J; bases unmatched to any gene: 8. The germline CDR1 and CDR2 sequences are MDHEN and SYDVKM.

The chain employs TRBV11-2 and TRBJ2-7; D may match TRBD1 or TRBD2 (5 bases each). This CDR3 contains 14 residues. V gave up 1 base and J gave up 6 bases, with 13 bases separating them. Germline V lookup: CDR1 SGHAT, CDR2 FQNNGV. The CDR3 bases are TGTGCCAGCAGCTTAGGAGGGGCCCAGGGCGAGCAGTACTTC. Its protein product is CASSLGGAQGEQYF.

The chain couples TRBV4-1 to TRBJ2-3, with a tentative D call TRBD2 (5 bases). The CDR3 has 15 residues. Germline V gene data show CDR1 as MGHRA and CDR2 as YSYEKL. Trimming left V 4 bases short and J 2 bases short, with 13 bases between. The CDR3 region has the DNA TGCGCCAGCAGCCCAGAAGGGAGTTACACAGATACGCAGTATTTT. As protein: CASSPEGSYTDTQYF.